This T cell receptor beta chain was identified during a study of cytomegalovirus exposure and HLA in healthy donors. At the level of the study: The approximately 110 validation repertoires used the same platform as the 666 first-cohort repertoires, a later analysis reported. General study results and limits: Most TCR sequences showed up rarely, but some public TCRs showed up in many donors. Investigators reported 150 to 200 TCR beta chains as tied to cytomegalovirus.

These donors were members of the roughly 110-subject validation cohort, a group separate from the approximately 670-subject first cohort. Turning to this clone: Its antigen is not identified.

Assay used: immunoSEQ multiplex PCR; TCRdb lists only in-frame clones, some missing. The data contain 140,000 to 150,000 clones, roughly 92% of them seen just once; the ten biggest clones take up 0.6% to 0.8%. Germline CDR1 reads SGHRS; CDR2 reads YFSETQ. Trimming took 4 bases from V and 4 from J; bases not matched to a gene: 7. This CDR3 region has 15 residues. The chain joins TRBV5-1 to TRBJ2-2; TRBD1 matches 7 bases. Sequencing was carried out using PBMCs. The clonotype was recovered from a man aged 18 to 30 in good health and CMV-seronegative. The CDR3 reads CASSPTGYGTGELFF. The CDR3 DNA is TGCGCCAGCAGCCCGACAGGGTACGGCACCGGGGAGCTGTTTTTT.